This T cell receptor beta chain was captured in a study of cytomegalovirus exposure and HLA in healthy donors. As for the study in general: The roughly 130 validation repertoires used the same platform as the 650 to 850 first-cohort repertoires, a later analysis reported. Study-wide points: As was reported, the classifier diagnosed cytomegalovirus status with high specificity and sensitivity. Overall, under 200 TCR beta chains were annotated as cytomegalovirus-associated.

Of note for this clone: Its cognate antigen is unknown.

Data came from immunoSEQ multiplex PCR; TCRdb stores just in-frame clones and leaves some out. The data hold about 120,000 clones, with approximately 88% observed a single time. Donors were drawn from the roughly 120-subject validation cohort, separate from the approximately 700-subject first cohort. Germline CDR1 reads LNHDA; CDR2 reads SQIVND (reference sequence). This CDR3 spans 13 amino acids. Trimming left V 1 base short and J 7 bases short, with 7 bases between. This TCR came from a man in his late teens or twenties in good health and CMV-seronegative. Material: PBMCs. This sequence joins TRBV19 and TRBJ2-2; D not certain. The CDR3 sequence is CASSIAASGELFF. The CDR3 DNA is TGTGCCAGTAGTATAGCAGCTAGCGGGGAGCTGTTTTTT. The full variable domain, with the rest looked up from reference TRBV19 and TRBJ2-2, is DGGITQSPKYLFRKEGQNVTLSCEQNLNHDAMYWYRQDPGQGLRLIYYSQIVNDFQKGDIAEGYSVSREKKESFPLTVTSAQKNPTAFYLCASSIAASGELFFGEGSRLTVL.